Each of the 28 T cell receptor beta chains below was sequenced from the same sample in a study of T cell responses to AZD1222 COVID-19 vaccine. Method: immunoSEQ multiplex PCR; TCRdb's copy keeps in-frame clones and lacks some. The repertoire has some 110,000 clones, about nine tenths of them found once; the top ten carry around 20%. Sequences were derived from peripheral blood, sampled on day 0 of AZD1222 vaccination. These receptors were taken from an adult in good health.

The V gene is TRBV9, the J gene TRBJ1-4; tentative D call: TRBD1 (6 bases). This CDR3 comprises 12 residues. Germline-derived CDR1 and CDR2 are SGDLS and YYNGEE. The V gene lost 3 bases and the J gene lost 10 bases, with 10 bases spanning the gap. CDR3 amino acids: CASSAEGGKLFF. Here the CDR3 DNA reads TGTGCCAGCAGCGCTGAGGGGGGAAAACTGTTTTTT.

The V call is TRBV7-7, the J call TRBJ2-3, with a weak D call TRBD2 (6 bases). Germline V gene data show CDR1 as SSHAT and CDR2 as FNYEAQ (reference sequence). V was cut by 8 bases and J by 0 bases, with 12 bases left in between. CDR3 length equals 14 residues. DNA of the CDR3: TGTGCCAGCGCCCTGGAGGGGAGCACAGATACGCAGTATTTT. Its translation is CASALEGSTDTQYF.

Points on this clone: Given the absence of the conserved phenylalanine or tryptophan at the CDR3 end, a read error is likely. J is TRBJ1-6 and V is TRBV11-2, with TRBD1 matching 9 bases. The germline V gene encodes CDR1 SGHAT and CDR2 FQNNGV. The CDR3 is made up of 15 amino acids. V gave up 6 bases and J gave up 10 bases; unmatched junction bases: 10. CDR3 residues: CASRFEGQGHSPLHL. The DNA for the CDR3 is TGTGCCAGCAGATTTGAGGGACAGGGACACTCACCCCTCCACCTT.

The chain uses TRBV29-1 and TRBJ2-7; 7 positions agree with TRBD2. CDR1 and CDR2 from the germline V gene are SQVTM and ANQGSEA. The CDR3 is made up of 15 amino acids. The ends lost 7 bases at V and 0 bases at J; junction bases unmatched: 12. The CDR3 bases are TGCAGCGCGCGAGACTTGCGGGGGAGCTCCTACGAGCAGTACTTC. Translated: CSARDLRGSSYEQYF.

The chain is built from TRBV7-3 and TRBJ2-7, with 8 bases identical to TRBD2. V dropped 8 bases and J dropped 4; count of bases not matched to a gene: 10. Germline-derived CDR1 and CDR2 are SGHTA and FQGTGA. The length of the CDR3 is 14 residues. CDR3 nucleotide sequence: TGTGCCAGCTCATACGGGGGGGCAGGTTACGAGCAGTACTTC. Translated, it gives CASSYGGAGYEQYF.

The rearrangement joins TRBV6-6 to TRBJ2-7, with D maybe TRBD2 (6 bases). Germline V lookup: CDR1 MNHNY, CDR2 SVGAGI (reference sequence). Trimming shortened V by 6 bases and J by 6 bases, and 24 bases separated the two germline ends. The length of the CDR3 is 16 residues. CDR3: CASSPVSVGGGSEQYF. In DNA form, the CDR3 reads TGTGCCAGCAGCCCCGTGAGTGTGGGGGGTGGGAGCGAGCAGTACTTC.

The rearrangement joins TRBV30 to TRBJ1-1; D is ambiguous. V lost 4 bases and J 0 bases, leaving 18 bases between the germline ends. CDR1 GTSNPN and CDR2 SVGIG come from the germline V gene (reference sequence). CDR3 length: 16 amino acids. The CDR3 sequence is CAWTAGYGSVNTEAFF. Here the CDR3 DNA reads TGTGCCTGGACTGCGGGGTATGGTTCGGTGAACACTGAAGCTTTCTTT.

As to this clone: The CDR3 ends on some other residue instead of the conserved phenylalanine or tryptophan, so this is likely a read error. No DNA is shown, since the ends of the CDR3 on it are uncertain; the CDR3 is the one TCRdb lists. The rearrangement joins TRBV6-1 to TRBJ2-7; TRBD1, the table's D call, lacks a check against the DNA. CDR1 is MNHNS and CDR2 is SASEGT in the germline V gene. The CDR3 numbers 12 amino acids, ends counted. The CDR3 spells CASSEGQGSVMI.

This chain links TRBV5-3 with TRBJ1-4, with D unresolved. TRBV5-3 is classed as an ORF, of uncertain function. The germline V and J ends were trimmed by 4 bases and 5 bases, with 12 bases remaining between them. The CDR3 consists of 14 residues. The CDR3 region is CARSAGSQNEKLFF. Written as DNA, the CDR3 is TGTGCCAGAAGCGCCGGGTCGCAAAATGAAAAACTGTTTTTT.

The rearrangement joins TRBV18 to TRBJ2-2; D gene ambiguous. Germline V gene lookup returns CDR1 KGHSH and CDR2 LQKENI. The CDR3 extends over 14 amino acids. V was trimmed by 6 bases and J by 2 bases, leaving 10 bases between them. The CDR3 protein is CASSPTLNTGELFF. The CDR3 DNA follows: TGTGCCAGCTCTCCTACACTCAACACCGGGGAGCTGTTTTTT.

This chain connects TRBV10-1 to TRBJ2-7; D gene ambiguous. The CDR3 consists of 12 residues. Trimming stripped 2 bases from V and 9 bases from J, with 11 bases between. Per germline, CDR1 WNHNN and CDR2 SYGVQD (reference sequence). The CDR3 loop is CASSELGIGQYF. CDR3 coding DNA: TGCGCCAGCAGTGAGCTAGGGATAGGGCAGTACTTC.

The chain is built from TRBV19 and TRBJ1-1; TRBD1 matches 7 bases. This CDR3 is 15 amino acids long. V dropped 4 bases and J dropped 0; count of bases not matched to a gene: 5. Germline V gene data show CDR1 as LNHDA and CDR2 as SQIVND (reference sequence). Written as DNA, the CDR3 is TGTGCCAGTAGTAACAAAGGGACAGTGAACACTGAAGCTTTCTTT. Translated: CASSNKGTVNTEAFF.

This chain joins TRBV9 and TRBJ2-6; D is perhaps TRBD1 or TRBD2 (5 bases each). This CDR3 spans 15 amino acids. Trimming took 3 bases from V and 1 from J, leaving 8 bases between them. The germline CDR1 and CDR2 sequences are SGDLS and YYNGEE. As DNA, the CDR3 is TGTGCCAGCAGCGGGGGGAGTTCTGGGGCCAACGTCCTGACTTTC. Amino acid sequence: CASSGGSSGANVLTF.

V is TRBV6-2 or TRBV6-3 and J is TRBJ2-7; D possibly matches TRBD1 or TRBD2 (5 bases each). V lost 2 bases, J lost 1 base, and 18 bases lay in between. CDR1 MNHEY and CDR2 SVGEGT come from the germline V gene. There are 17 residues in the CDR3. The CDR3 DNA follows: TGTGCCAGCAGTTACCCACAAGTGGGACCCAATTCCTACGAGCAGTACTTC. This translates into CASSYPQVGPNSYEQYF.

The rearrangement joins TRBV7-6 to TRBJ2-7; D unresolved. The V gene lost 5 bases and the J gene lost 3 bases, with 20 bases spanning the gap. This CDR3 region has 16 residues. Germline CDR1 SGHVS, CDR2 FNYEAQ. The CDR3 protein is CASSPMWTPGFYEQYF. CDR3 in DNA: TGTGCCAGCAGCCCGATGTGGACGCCGGGCTTCTACGAGCAGTACTTC.

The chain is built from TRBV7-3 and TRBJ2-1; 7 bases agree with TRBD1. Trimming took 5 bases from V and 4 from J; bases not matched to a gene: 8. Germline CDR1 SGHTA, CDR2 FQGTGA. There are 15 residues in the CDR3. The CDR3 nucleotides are TGTGCCAGCAGCCCGTCCCGGGACAGTTACAATGAGCAGTTCTTC. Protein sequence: CASSPSRDSYNEQFF.

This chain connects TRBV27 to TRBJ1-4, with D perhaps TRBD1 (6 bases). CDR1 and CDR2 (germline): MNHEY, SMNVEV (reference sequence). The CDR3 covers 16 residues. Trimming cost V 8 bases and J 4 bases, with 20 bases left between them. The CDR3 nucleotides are TGTGCCAGCGGCTTTCGGACCAAGGGGGATAATGAAAAACTGTTTTTT. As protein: CASGFRTKGDNEKLFF.

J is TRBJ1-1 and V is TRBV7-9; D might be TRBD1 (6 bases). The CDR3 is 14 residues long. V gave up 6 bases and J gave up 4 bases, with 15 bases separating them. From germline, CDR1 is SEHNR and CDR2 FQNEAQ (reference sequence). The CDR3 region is CASSLSTGSTEAFF. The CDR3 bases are TGTGCCAGCAGTCTGTCAACAGGGTCCACTGAAGCTTTCTTT.

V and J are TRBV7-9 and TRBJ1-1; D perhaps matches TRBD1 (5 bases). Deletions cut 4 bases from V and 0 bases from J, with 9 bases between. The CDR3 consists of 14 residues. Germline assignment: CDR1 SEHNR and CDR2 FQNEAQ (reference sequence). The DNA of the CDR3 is TGTGCCAGCAGCTGGACGGACATGAACACTGAAGCTTTCTTT. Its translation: CASSWTDMNTEAFF.

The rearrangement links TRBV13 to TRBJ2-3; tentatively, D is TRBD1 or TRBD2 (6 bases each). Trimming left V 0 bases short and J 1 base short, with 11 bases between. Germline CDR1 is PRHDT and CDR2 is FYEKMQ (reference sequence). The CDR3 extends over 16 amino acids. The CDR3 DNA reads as TGTGCCAGCAGCTTAGGCCGGGGGCGTGGCACAGATACGCAGTATTTT. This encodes CASSLGRGRGTDTQYF. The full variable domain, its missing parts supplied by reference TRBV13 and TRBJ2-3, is AAGVIQSPRHLIKEKRETATLKCYPIPRHDTVYWYQQGPGQDPQFLISFYEKMQSDKGSIPDRFSAQQFSDYHSELNMSSLELGDSALYFCASSLGRGRGTDTQYFGPGTRLTVL.

The CDR3 bases are TGTGCCAGCAGCTCTCGACAGGGTAGTTTAGATGGCTACACCTTC. Protein sequence: CASSSRQGSLDGYTF. The V and J genes are TRBV7-3 and TRBJ1-2; TRBD1 matches 7 bases. Trimming at V came to 4 bases and at J to 6 bases, leaving 11 bases not matched to a gene. The CDR3 sequence is 15 residues long. Per the germline V gene, CDR1 is SGHTA and CDR2 is FQGTGA.

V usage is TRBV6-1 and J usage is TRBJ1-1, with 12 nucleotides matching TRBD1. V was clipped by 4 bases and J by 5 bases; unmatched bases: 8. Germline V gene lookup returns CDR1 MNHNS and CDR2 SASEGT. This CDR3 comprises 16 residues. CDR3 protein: CASSAGTGGAGTEAFF. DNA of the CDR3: TGTGCCAGCAGTGCCGGGACAGGGGGCGCGGGGACTGAAGCTTTCTTT.

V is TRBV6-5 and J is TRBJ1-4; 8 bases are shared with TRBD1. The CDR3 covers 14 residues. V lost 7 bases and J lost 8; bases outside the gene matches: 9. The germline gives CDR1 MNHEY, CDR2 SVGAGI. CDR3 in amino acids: CASTETGATEKLFF. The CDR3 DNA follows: TGTGCCAGCACCGAGACAGGGGCGACAGAAAAACTGTTTTTT.

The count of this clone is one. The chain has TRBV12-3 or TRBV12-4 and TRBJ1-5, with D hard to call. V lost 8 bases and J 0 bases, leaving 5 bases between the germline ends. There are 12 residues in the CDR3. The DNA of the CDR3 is TGTGCCAGCCAAACTAGCAATCAGCCCCAGCATTTT. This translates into CASQTSNQPQHF.

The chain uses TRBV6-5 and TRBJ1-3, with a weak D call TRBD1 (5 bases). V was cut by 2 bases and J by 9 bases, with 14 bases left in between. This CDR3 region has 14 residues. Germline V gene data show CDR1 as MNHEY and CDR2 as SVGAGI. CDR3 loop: CASSYTGRGSTIYF. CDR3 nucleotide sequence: TGTGCCAGCAGTTACACAGGTCGGGGGAGCACCATATATTTT.

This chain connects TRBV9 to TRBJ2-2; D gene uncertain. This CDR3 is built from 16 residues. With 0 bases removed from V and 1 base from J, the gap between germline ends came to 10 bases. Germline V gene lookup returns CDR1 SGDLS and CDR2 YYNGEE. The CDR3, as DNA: TGTGCCAGCAGCGTAGGATCTGTAGTGAACACCGGGGAGCTGTTTTTT. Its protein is CASSVGSVVNTGELFF. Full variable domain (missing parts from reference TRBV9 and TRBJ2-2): DSGVTQTPKHLITATGQRVTLRCSPRSGDLSVYWYQQSLDQGLQFLIQYYNGEERAKGNILERFSAQQFPDLHSELNLSSLELGDSALYFCASSVGSVVNTGELFFGEGSRLTVL.

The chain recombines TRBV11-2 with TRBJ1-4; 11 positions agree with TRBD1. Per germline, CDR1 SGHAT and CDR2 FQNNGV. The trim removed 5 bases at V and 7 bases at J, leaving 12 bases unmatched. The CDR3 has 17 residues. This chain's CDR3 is CASSGIPRTGGFEKLFF. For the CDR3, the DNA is TGTGCCAGCAGCGGAATACCGCGGACAGGGGGCTTTGAAAAACTGTTTTTT. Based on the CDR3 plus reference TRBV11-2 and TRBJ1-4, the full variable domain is EAGVAQSPRYKIIEKRQSVAFWCNPISGHATLYWYQQILGQGPKLLIQFQNNGVVDDSQLPKDRFSAERLKGVDSTLKIQPAKLEDSAVYLCASSGIPRTGGFEKLFFGSGTQLSVL.

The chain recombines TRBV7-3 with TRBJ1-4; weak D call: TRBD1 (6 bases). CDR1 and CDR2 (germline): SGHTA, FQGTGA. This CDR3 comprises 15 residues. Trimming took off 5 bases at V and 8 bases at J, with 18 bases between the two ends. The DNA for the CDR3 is TGTGCCAGCAGCCCTCAAGGGGGGGGTGGAGAAAAACTGTTTTTT. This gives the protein CASSPQGGGGEKLFF.